The 29 T cell receptor beta chains below were found in one sample sequenced in a study of blood T cells in healthy people across ages. Primers used in a second PCR of roughly 7 to 11 cycles were a sample-barcoded 5' primer and a J-beta primer mix. TCRdb re-called the 5' RACE reads through MiXCR, storing one row per CDR3 protein. The sample has 2 million or so distinct CDR3 sequences, roughly 49% seen once. Sequencing was performed on blood. These receptors were collected from a woman between 40 and 50 years old in good health.

This clonotype was picked up a small number of times. The chain uses TRBV11-2 and TRBJ2-3, with TRBD1 matching 12 bases. The V and J ends lost 5 bases and 5 bases, in that order; junction bases with no gene match: 5. CDR1 and CDR2 (germline): SGHAT, FQNNGV. This CDR3 has 15 residues. The CDR3: CASSRGDRGRDTQYF. CDR3 DNA: TGTGCCAGCAGCCGAGGGGACAGGGGGCGAGATACGCAGTATTTT.

The V and J genes are TRBV3-1 and TRBJ2-3; TRBD2 matches 13 bases. Unmatched junction bases numbered 3, after V lost 2 bases and J lost 4 bases. Germline V gives CDR1 LGHDT, CDR2 YNNKEL (reference sequence). This CDR3 has 16 residues. The CDR3 DNA is TGTGCCAGCAGCCAAAGGACTAGCGGGGGCCCAGATACGCAGTATTTT. The encoded protein is CASSQRTSGGPDTQYF.

This chain connects TRBV7-2 to TRBJ1-1, with a possible D match to TRBD1 (5 bases). The CDR3 totals 17 residues. V lost 3 bases to trimming and J lost 4 bases, with 21 bases between them. Germline-derived CDR1 and CDR2 are SGHTA and FQGNSA. The CDR3 reads CASSFVSTRVVGTEAFF. CDR3 sequence (DNA): TGTGCCAGCAGCTTTGTCTCCACCAGGGTCGTCGGCACTGAAGCTTTCTTT.

Only a few counts were recorded for this clonotype. This sequence joins TRBV7-2 and TRBJ2-3; a possible D gene is TRBD1 (5 bases). V gave up 8 bases and J gave up 2 bases, with 17 bases separating them. The CDR3 contains 15 residues. Germline V lookup: CDR1 SGHTA, CDR2 FQGNSA. CDR3 residues: CASPVGLDTTDTQYF. In DNA, the CDR3 is TGTGCCAGCCCGGTGGGGTTGGACACCACAGATACGCAGTATTTT.

Only a few counts were recorded for this clonotype. The CDR3 DNA follows: TGTGCCAGCAGTCAGACGGTCCACGAGCAGTACTTC. This translates into CASSQTVHEQYF. The gene calls are TRBV28 and TRBJ2-7; D call uncertain. CDR1 and CDR2 (germline): MDHEN, SYDVKM. The CDR3 has 12 amino acids. The V end was cut by 5 bases, the J end by 5 bases, with 10 bases between.

There are a few counts of this clonotype. The chain is built from TRBV7-9 and TRBJ2-3, with D uncertain. V gave up 4 bases and J gave up 0 bases, with 11 bases separating them. The CDR3 runs 15 residues. The germline V gene encodes CDR1 SEHNR and CDR2 FQNEAQ (reference sequence). The CDR3 loop is CASSSRALSTDTQYF. The CDR3 coding sequence is TGTGCCAGCAGCTCCCGGGCTCTTAGCACAGATACGCAGTATTTT.

J is TRBJ1-1 and V is TRBV20-1, with D unresolved. Germline V lookup: CDR1 DFQATT, CDR2 SNEGSKA (reference sequence). V was cut by 5 bases and J by 4 bases, with 11 bases left in between. This CDR3 comprises 12 residues. CDR3 coding DNA: TGCAGTGCTTCAGGCATCTCCACTGAAGCTTTCTTT. As protein: CSASGISTEAFF.

This clonotype was observed a handful of times. The rearrangement links TRBV28 to TRBJ1-5; D gene uncertain. The germline V and J ends were trimmed by 3 bases and 9 bases, with 3 bases remaining between them. This CDR3 contains 10 residues. Germline V gene sequence: CDR1 MDHEN, CDR2 SYDVKM. CDR3 nucleotides: TGTGCCAGCAGTTTCAGGCCCCAGCATTTT. Translation: CASSFRPQHF. The complete variable domain, with remaining parts taken from reference TRBV28 and TRBJ1-5, reads DVKVTQSSRYLVKRTGEKVFLECVQDMDHENMFWYRQDPGLGLRLIYFSYDVKMKEKGDIPEGYSVSREKKERFSLILESASTNQTSMYLCASSFRPQHFGDGTRLSIL.

This clonotype was picked up one time. The V gene is TRBV21-1, the J gene TRBJ2-7; TRBD1, the table's D call, was not compared with the DNA. TRBV21-1 is classified as a pseudogene. The CDR3 runs 13 residues. The CDR3 region is CASSKVGDHEQYF. The CDR3 DNA sequence: TGTGCCAGCAGCAAAGTCGGGGACCACGAGCAGTACTTC.

This clonotype was seen a few times. CDR3 coding DNA: TGTGCCTCGAGGCCTGCAGACAATGAGCAGTTCTTC. Translated: CASRPADNEQFF. The rearrangement joins TRBV10-3 to TRBJ2-1, with D unresolved. The V and J ends lost 11 bases and 5 bases respectively, with 13 bases between them. Germline V gene lookup returns CDR1 ENHRY and CDR2 SYGVKD. The CDR3 runs 12 residues.

This rearrangement joins TRBV5-1 to TRBJ1-4; D not certain. CDR3 length: 14 amino acids. The germline gives CDR1 SGHRS, CDR2 YFSETQ. Trimming stripped 0 bases from V and 3 bases from J, with 6 bases between. The CDR3 DNA sequence: TGCGCCAGCAGCTTGGGTTCTGCTAATGAAAAACTGTTTTTT. Translation: CASSLGSANEKLFF.

CDR3 protein: CASSLWRGGSTDTQYF. The CDR3 DNA reads TGTGCCAGCAGTTTATGGCGGGGGGGTAGCACAGATACGCAGTATTTT. The chain combines TRBV27 with TRBJ2-3; 9 positions agree with TRBD2. The V gene's germline CDR1 is MNHEY and CDR2 SMNVEV (reference sequence). The CDR3 runs 16 residues. V was pared by 1 base and J by 0 bases, with 2 bases of the junction left unmatched.

This clonotype appeared many times. This chain links TRBV6-5 with TRBJ2-5, with 9 bases aligning to TRBD1. The CDR3 runs to 13 residues. The V gene end was trimmed by 6 bases and the J gene end by 7 bases; junction bases not matched to a gene: 6. Germline loops: CDR1 MNHEY, CDR2 SVGAGI. The CDR3 DNA sequence: TGTGCCAGCAGCCCGGGACAGGGTCGGACCCAGTACTTC. Amino acid sequence: CASSPGQGRTQYF.

V usage is TRBV20-1 and J usage is TRBJ2-7; TRBD1 agrees at 11 bases. Looked up from germline, CDR1 is DFQATT and CDR2 is SNEGSKA (reference sequence). The CDR3 contains 11 residues. With 8 bases clipped from V and 6 bases from J, the junction kept 3 bases outside the gene matches. The CDR3 spells CSTGTGGEQYF. DNA of the CDR3: TGCAGTACCGGGACAGGGGGCGAGCAGTACTTC.

The J gene is TRBJ1-1, the V gene TRBV20-1; the D is unclear. The CDR3 runs to 13 residues. Looked up from germline, CDR1 is DFQATT and CDR2 is SNEGSKA (reference sequence). V lost 6 bases to trimming and J lost 4 bases, with 15 bases between them. This CDR3 is CSARPPAGTEAFF. The CDR3 bases are TGCAGTGCCCGCCCCCCGGCAGGCACTGAAGCTTTCTTT.

The chain recombines TRBV24-1 with TRBJ2-3, with D possibly matching TRBD2 (5 bases). Trimming took off 5 bases at V and 5 bases at J, with 10 bases between the two ends. Germline loops: CDR1 KGHDR, CDR2 SFDVKD. The CDR3 extends over 13 amino acids. The CDR3 region has the DNA TGTGCCACCAGTGGGAGGTTCCAAGATACGCAGTATTTT. Its translation is CATSGRFQDTQYF.

The chain links TRBV13 to TRBJ1-2; D not resolved. This CDR3 region has 14 residues. V was trimmed by 3 bases and J by 6 bases, leaving 14 bases between them. CDR1 and CDR2 (germline): PRHDT, FYEKMQ (reference sequence). The chain's CDR3 is CASSLDDGRDGYTF. In nucleotides, the CDR3 is TGTGCCAGCAGCTTGGACGATGGTAGGGATGGCTACACCTTC.

This sequence joins TRBV14 and TRBJ2-1; D possibly uses TRBD1 or TRBD2 (6 bases each). V was pared by 1 base and J by 4 bases, with 23 bases between. Germline lookup yields CDR1 SGHDN and CDR2 FVKESK. The CDR3 extends over 19 amino acids. The CDR3 region is CASSQVRGVGTSGYNEQFF. The CDR3 DNA sequence: TGTGCCAGCAGCCAAGTGAGGGGGGTCGGGACGAGCGGATACAATGAGCAGTTCTTC.

This clonotype was recorded a few times. The rearrangement joins TRBV20-1 to TRBJ2-3; 14 positions agree with TRBD2. With 6 bases clipped from V and 4 bases from J, the junction kept 6 bases outside the gene matches. Per the germline V gene, CDR1 is DFQATT and CDR2 is SNEGSKA (reference sequence). The CDR3 is made up of 15 amino acids. The chain's CDR3 is CSAEGLAGVPDTQYF. The CDR3 DNA reads TGCAGTGCGGAGGGACTAGCGGGGGTCCCAGATACGCAGTATTTT.

This clonotype was counted only a few times. Here the CDR3 DNA reads TGCAGTTCCTATACAGGGGATCGTTCGAGAGAGACCCAGTACTTC. Its protein product is CSSYTGDRSRETQYF. V and J are TRBV20-1 and TRBJ2-5; 7 positions agree with TRBD1. The CDR3 has 15 residues. With V trimmed by 8 bases and J by 4 bases, 16 bases remained unmatched. CDR1 and CDR2 from the germline V gene are DFQATT and SNEGSKA (reference sequence).

There are a few counts of this clonotype. The chain carries TRBV7-9 and TRBJ2-7; D is uncertain. V was trimmed by 5 bases and J by 5 bases, leaving 7 bases between them. The CDR3 has 11 amino acids. Germline V lookup: CDR1 SEHNR, CDR2 FQNEAQ (reference sequence). As DNA, the CDR3 is TGTGCCAGCAGCGATAGCCACGAGCAGTACTTC. Its protein is CASSDSHEQYF.

The chain combines TRBV6-5 with TRBJ2-5; D is possibly TRBD1 or TRBD2 (5 bases each). Between the trimmed V and J ends, which lost 5 bases and 4 bases, there was a span of 14 bases. The CDR3 totals 14 residues. The V gene's germline CDR1 is MNHEY and CDR2 SVGAGI. The CDR3 protein is CASSTTSGRETQYF. CDR3 bases: TGTGCCAGCAGTACAACCTCAGGGAGAGAGACCCAGTACTTC.

The sample holds a few counts of this clonotype. The chain couples TRBV4-1 to TRBJ2-4; D is uncertain. This CDR3 region has 16 residues. Germline V gene lookup returns CDR1 MGHRA and CDR2 YSYEKL. V lost 0 bases and J lost 0, with 9 bases in between. The CDR3 DNA is TGCGCCAGCAGCCAAGAGAATCATCTAGCCAAAAACATTCAGTACTTC. Translated: CASSQENHLAKNIQYF.

The CDR3 DNA reads TGTGCCAGCACCGGGACAGTGAATAATTCACCCCTCCACTTT. Translating gives CASTGTVNNSPLHF. The rearrangement links TRBV27 to TRBJ1-6; 7 bases fit TRBD1. Losses at the gene ends were 7 bases for V and 5 bases for J; bases not matched to a gene: 5. Per the germline V gene, CDR1 is MNHEY and CDR2 is SMNVEV (reference sequence). This CDR3 is built from 14 residues.

J is TRBJ2-4 and V is TRBV20-1, with D tentatively TRBD1 (7 bases). The DNA end is a closer match to TRBJ2-5, so the J assignment may be wrong. CDR1 DFQATT and CDR2 SNEGSKA come from the germline V gene (reference sequence). The CDR3 is 15 amino acids. CDR3 sequence reads: CSARAGPGGQETQYF. The CDR3 region has the DNA TGCAGTGCTAGGGCGGGGCCAGGGGGCCAAGAGACCCAGTACTTC.

This clonotype was seen just once. The gene calls are TRBV6-1 and TRBJ2-7, with D perhaps TRBD1 (8 bases). Trimming left V 6 bases short and J 3 bases short, with 24 bases between. The CDR3 is 17 residues long. Germline-derived CDR1 and CDR2 are MNHNS and SASEGT. The CDR3 DNA follows: TGTGCCAGCAGCACAGGGGGGGGCGGGGGCCCACTCTACGAGCAGTACTTC. Translating gives CASSTGGGGGPLYEQYF.

This clonotype was detected a few times. V gene TRBV9 combines with J gene TRBJ2-1; 9 bases fit TRBD1. Germline V lookup: CDR1 SGDLS, CDR2 YYNGEE. Trimming cost V 3 bases and J 8 bases; bases outside gene matches: 12. The CDR3 is 16 residues long. The CDR3: CASSGDSRTGVDEQFF. The CDR3 bases are TGTGCCAGCAGCGGGGACTCAAGGACAGGGGTGGATGAGCAGTTCTTC.

This chain uses TRBV7-9 with TRBJ2-1; TRBD1 aligns across 9 bases. Germline lookup yields CDR1 SEHNR and CDR2 FQNEAQ (reference sequence). The V and J ends lost 5 bases and 4 bases, in that order; junction bases with no gene match: 21. There are 20 residues in the CDR3. CDR3 in amino acids: CASSPRRDTGTGFEYNEQFF. The CDR3 nucleotides read TGTGCCAGCAGCCCCCGTCGGGACACCGGGACAGGGTTCGAGTACAATGAGCAGTTCTTC.

J is TRBJ2-5 and V is TRBV7-9, with D hard to call. Trimming stripped 2 bases from V and 1 base from J, with 11 bases between. Looked up from germline, CDR1 is SEHNR and CDR2 is FQNEAQ (reference sequence). This CDR3 is 15 amino acids long. The CDR3 DNA reads TGTGCCAGCAGCTTAAGGCTCACCATCCAAGAGACCCAGTACTTC. Its protein is CASSLRLTIQETQYF.